This entry lists 22 T cell receptor beta chains sequenced from one sample in a study of blood T cell repertoires in COVID-19. Libraries were prepared by immunoSEQ multiplex PCR; TCRdb keeps only in-frame clonotypes and omits some of them. The sample yields approximately 57,000 clones, roughly four fifths seen once. Sequencing used peripheral blood. The receptors derive from an elderly woman with acute or convalescent COVID-19.

The J gene is TRBJ2-5, the V gene TRBV6-6; D might be TRBD2 (6 bases). Germline V CDR1 and CDR2: MNHNY, SVGAGI (reference sequence). Trimming cost V 5 bases and J 5 bases, with 21 bases left between them. The CDR3 length is 16 residues. The CDR3 here is CASSTGGTGEQETQYF. As DNA, the CDR3 is TGTGCCAGCAGTACCGGGGGAACGGGAGAACAGGAGACCCAGTACTTC.

This clone was counted only a few times. The chain uses TRBV9 and TRBJ1-6; 9 nucleotides match TRBD1. The CDR3 sequence is 16 residues long. CDR1 and CDR2 from the germline V gene are SGDLS and YYNGEE. Trimming cost V 3 bases and J 6 bases; bases outside gene matches: 7. DNA of the CDR3: TGTGCCAGCAGCGGGTCTAAGGGACAGGGTAATTCACCCCTCCACTTT. Residues: CASSGSKGQGNSPLHF.

The chain combines TRBV7-6 with TRBJ2-7, with a weak D call TRBD1 (6 bases). Germline V gene data show CDR1 as SGHVS and CDR2 as FNYEAQ. Trimming took off 5 bases at V and 4 bases at J, with 12 bases between the two ends. CDR3 length: 13 amino acids. The chain's CDR3 is CASSLGTIYEQYF. CDR3 bases: TGTGCCAGCAGCCTTGGGACAATTTACGAGCAGTACTTC.

The V and J genes are TRBV9 and TRBJ2-2; weak D call: TRBD2 (6 bases). Deletions cut 0 bases from V and 5 bases from J, with 11 bases between. CDR1 is SGDLS and CDR2 is YYNGEE in the germline V gene. The CDR3 spans 15 residues. CDR3 bases: TGTGCCAGCAGCGTAGTGTGGGGGGAAACCGGGGAGCTGTTTTTT. This sequence encodes CASSVVWGETGELFF.

This chain uses TRBV7-9 with TRBJ2-2, with 7 positions matching TRBD1. The junction had 17 bases not matched to a gene; V was cut back by 5 bases and J by 2 bases. Germline loops: CDR1 SEHNR, CDR2 FQNEAQ (reference sequence). The CDR3 length is 19 residues. CDR3 bases: TGTGCCAGCAGCGGAACGGGACAGCGGACCGGTACCAACACCGGGGAGCTGTTTTTT. It is translated as CASSGTGQRTGTNTGELFF. Based on the CDR3 plus reference TRBV7-9 and TRBJ2-2, the full variable domain is DTGVSQNPRHKITKRGQNVTFRCDPISEHNRLYWYRQTLGQGPEFLTYFQNEAQLEKSRLLSDRFSAERPKGSFSTLEIQRTEQGDSAMYLCASSGTGQRTGTNTGELFFGEGSRLTVL.

V usage is TRBV24-1 and J usage is TRBJ1-2; tentatively, D is TRBD1 (5 bases). This CDR3 contains 17 residues. V lost 2 bases to trimming and J lost 6 bases, with 21 bases between them. The germline V gene has CDR1 KGHDR and CDR2 SFDVKD. In nucleotides, the CDR3 is TGTGCCACCAGTGATTCTCGGGTGAATGGAGGGGTCCATGGCTACACCTTC. It codes for CATSDSRVNGGVHGYTF.

The table lists this clone with a few counts. The chain joins TRBV4-2 to TRBJ1-5; the D gene is possibly TRBD1 (5 bases). Germline V lookup: CDR1 LGHNA, CDR2 YNFKEQ. The length of the CDR3 is 12 residues. V gave up 8 bases and J gave up 7 bases, with 12 bases separating them. This CDR3 is CASGGGDQPQHF. CDR3 in DNA: TGTGCCAGCGGAGGAGGGGACCAGCCCCAGCATTTT.

This clone was seen just once. V gene TRBV20-1 combines with J gene TRBJ2-3; D uncertain. Germline V gene sequence: CDR1 DFQATT, CDR2 SNEGSKA (reference sequence). The CDR3 has 11 amino acids. V dropped 5 bases and J dropped 4 bases, with 7 bases sitting between them. The chain's CDR3 is CSALYSDTQYF. Written as DNA, the CDR3 is TGCAGTGCTCTATACTCAGATACGCAGTATTTT.

This chain links TRBV19 with TRBJ2-4, with 9 bases fitting TRBD2. The germline CDR1 and CDR2 sequences are LNHDA and SQIVND (reference sequence). CDR3 length equals 17 residues. V lost 3 bases to trimming and J lost 3 bases; unmatched junction nucleotides: 9. The CDR3 region has the DNA TGTGCCAGTAGTATTTCAGGCGGGAGGGCCCGCAAAAACATTCAGTACTTC. This gives the protein CASSISGGRARKNIQYF.

The chain couples TRBV6-1 to TRBJ2-7; D possibly corresponds to TRBD2 (5 bases). The CDR3 contains 15 residues. Germline V CDR1 and CDR2: MNHNS, SASEGT. V was shortened by 1 base and J by 5 bases, with 15 bases between the two germline ends. The CDR3 bases are TGTGCCAGCAGTGAAGGGGTGGGAGTGTTGGACGAGCAGTACTTC. Translation: CASSEGVGVLDEQYF.

Of note for this clone: Other DNA sequences from this sample encode an identical CDR3 as well. The chain uses TRBV12-3 or TRBV12-4 and TRBJ2-7; 7 positions agree with TRBD1. J was trimmed by 3 bases and V by 6 bases; bases with no gene match: 5. The CDR3 has 13 residues. For the CDR3, the DNA is TGTGCCAGCAGCTTGGCAGGGGGCTACGAGCAGTACTTC. Encoded protein: CASSLAGGYEQYF.

V gene TRBV2 combines with J gene TRBJ1-5, with D perhaps matching TRBD1 (5 bases). CDR1 is SNHLY, CDR2 FYNNEI, per germline. The CDR3 sequence is 13 residues long. V lost 7 bases to trimming and J lost 2 bases, with 9 bases between them. The CDR3 spells CASTPGGNQPQHF. The CDR3 nucleotides read TGTGCCAGCACCCCGGGGGGCAATCAGCCCCAGCATTTT. Combining the CDR3 with reference TRBV2 and TRBJ1-5 gives the whole variable domain EPEVTQTPSHQVTQMGQEVILRCVPISNHLYFYWYRQILGQKVEFLVSFYNNEISEKSEIFDDQFSVERPDGSNFTLKIRSTKLEDSAMYFCASTPGGNQPQHFGDGTRLSIL.

The chain has TRBV2 and TRBJ1-5; D is perhaps TRBD1 (5 bases). Trimming removed 3 bases at V and 4 bases at J, with 10 bases between. CDR3 size: 14 residues. Germline V gene lookup returns CDR1 SNHLY and CDR2 FYNNEI. CDR3 loop: CASSDYGGNQPQHF. The CDR3, as DNA: TGTGCCAGCAGTGATTACGGGGGGAATCAGCCCCAGCATTTT. The variable domain in full, completed from reference TRBV2 and TRBJ1-5, reads EPEVTQTPSHQVTQMGQEVILRCVPISNHLYFYWYRQILGQKVEFLVSFYNNEISEKSEIFDDQFSVERPDGSNFTLKIRSTKLEDSAMYFCASSDYGGNQPQHFGDGTRLSIL.

This sequence joins TRBV5-1 and TRBJ2-2; TRBD1 agrees at 7 bases. With 9 bases clipped from V and 1 base from J, the junction kept 3 bases outside the gene matches. Germline CDR1 is SGHRS and CDR2 is YFSETQ. The CDR3 length is 13 residues. Written as DNA, the CDR3 is TGCGCCACCGGGACAGAGAACACCGGGGAGCTGTTTTTT. This translates into CATGTENTGELFF.

J is TRBJ2-1 and V is TRBV28; 8 nucleotides align to TRBD2. This CDR3 contains 17 residues. Germline CDR1 MDHEN, CDR2 SYDVKM. The J segment lost 4 bases and the V segment lost 6 bases, leaving 14 bases of the junction unmatched. CDR3 bases: TGTGCCAGCAGGACGCTGAGCGGGAGAGGGTCGTACAATGAGCAGTTCTTC. Residues: CASRTLSGRGSYNEQFF. Using reference TRBV28 and TRBJ2-1 for the parts outside the CDR3, the full variable domain is DVKVTQSSRYLVKRTGEKVFLECVQDMDHENMFWYRQDPGLGLRLIYFSYDVKMKEKGDIPEGYSVSREKKERFSLILESASTNQTSMYLCASRTLSGRGSYNEQFFGPGTRLTVL.

The chain joins TRBV28 to TRBJ2-2, with D maybe TRBD1 (5 bases). The V and J ends lost 3 bases and 7 bases respectively, with 15 bases between them. The CDR3 contains 15 residues. Germline V gives CDR1 MDHEN, CDR2 SYDVKM. The CDR3: CASSFRQLRGGELFF. CDR3 sequence (DNA): TGTGCCAGCAGTTTTAGGCAACTTAGGGGCGGGGAGCTGTTTTTT.

V gene TRBV7-2 combines with J gene TRBJ2-7; 11 nucleotides align to TRBD1. V gave up 5 bases and J gave up 6 bases; unmatched junction bases: 9. The CDR3 covers 15 residues. CDR1 is SGHTA and CDR2 is FQGNSA in the germline V gene. This CDR3 reads CASSPRDRGVREQYF. The DNA for the CDR3 is TGTGCCAGCAGCCCGCGGGACAGGGGGGTTCGCGAGCAGTACTTC.

The rearrangement uses TRBV10-3 and TRBJ1-5; D remains unclear. The CDR3 is 15 amino acids. Trimming took off 3 bases at V and 6 bases at J, with 15 bases between the two ends. Germline lookup yields CDR1 ENHRY and CDR2 SYGVKD. CDR3 DNA sequence: TGTGCCATCAGTGAAGCGTACCCCAGAAGTCAGCCCCAGCATTTT. It codes for CAISEAYPRSQPQHF.

This clone was detected once. This chain uses TRBV13 with TRBJ1-1; 11 positions match TRBD1. CDR1 and CDR2 (germline): PRHDT, FYEKMQ (reference sequence). The CDR3 has 15 residues. V shed 3 bases, J shed 6 bases, and the junction held 6 bases outside the gene matches. In DNA, the CDR3 is TGTGCCAGCAGCTTCTGGACAGGGGGCGGGCCTGAAGCTTTCTTT. Protein sequence: CASSFWTGGGPEAFF.

V and J are TRBV19 and TRBJ1-5, with D tentatively TRBD1 (6 bases). V shed 5 bases and J shed 6 bases, with 23 bases lying between them. Germline CDR1 LNHDA, CDR2 SQIVND (reference sequence). CDR3 length equals 17 residues. CDR3 residues: CASSRGAQGKGSQPQHF. For the CDR3, the DNA is TGTGCCAGTAGTCGTGGCGCACAGGGAAAGGGGAGTCAGCCCCAGCATTTT.

In the case of this clone: The junction departs from germline at one end; a sequencing error may be responsible. This chain joins TRBV5-5 and TRBJ1-2, with D perhaps TRBD1 (5 bases). The CDR3 totals 15 residues. The germline CDR1 and CDR2 sequences are SGHKS and YYEKEE (reference sequence). As DNA, the CDR3 is TGTGCCAGCAACTTGGCGGGACTATCTAACTATGGCTACACCTTC. Amino acids: CASNLAGLSNYGYTF.

The chain couples TRBV18 to TRBJ1-3; 7 bases are shared with TRBD1. Unmatched junction bases numbered 4, after V lost 4 bases and J lost 4 bases. This CDR3 is built from 14 residues. Germline V gene sequence: CDR1 KGHSH, CDR2 LQKENI. CDR3 in DNA: TGTGCCAGCTCACAGGGGGCTCTAGGAAACACCATATATTTT. It is translated as CASSQGALGNTIYF.